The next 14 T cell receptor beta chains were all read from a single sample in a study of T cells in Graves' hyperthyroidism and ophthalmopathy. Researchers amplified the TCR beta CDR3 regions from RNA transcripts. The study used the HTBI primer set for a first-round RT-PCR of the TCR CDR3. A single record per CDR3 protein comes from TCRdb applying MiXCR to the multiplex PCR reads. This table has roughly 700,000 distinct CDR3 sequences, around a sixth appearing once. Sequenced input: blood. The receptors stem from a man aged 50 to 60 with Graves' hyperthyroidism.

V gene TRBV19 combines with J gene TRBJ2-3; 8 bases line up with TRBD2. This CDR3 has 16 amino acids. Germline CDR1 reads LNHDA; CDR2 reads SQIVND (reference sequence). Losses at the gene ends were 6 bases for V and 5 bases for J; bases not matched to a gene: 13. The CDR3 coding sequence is TGTGCCAGTAGCCATCCCGGGACTAGGGAAGGAGATACGCAGTATTTT. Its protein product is CASSHPGTREGDTQYF.

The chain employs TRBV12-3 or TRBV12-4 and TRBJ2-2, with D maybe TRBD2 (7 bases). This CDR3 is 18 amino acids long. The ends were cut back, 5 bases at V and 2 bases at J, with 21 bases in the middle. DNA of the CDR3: TGTGCCAGCAGTCCCTGGAGCGGGGACATGGGAAACACCGGGGAGCTGTTTTTT. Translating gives CASSPWSGDMGNTGELFF.

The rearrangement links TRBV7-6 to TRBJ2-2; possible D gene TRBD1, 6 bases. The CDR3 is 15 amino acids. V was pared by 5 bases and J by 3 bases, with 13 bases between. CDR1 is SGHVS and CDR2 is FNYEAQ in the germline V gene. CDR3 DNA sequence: TGTGCCAGCAGCCAGCCGGACAGTTACACCGGGGAGCTGTTTTTT. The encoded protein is CASSQPDSYTGELFF.

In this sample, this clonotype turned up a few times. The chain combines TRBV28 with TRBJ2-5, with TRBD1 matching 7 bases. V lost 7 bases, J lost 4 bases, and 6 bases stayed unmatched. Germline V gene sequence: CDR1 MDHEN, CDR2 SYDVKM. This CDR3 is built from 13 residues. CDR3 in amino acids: CASTGRQGETQYF. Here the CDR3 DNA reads TGTGCCAGCACGGGTCGACAGGGAGAGACCCAGTACTTC.

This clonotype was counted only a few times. The CDR3 spells CASRPGLAGGPNTGELFF. For the CDR3, the DNA is TGTGCCAGCAGGCCGGGACTAGCGGGAGGGCCGAACACCGGGGAGCTGTTTTTT. The V gene is TRBV25-1, the J gene TRBJ2-2; TRBD2 matches at 16 bases. This CDR3 is built from 18 residues. Germline V lookup: CDR1 MGHDK, CDR2 SYGVNS. V shed 6 bases and J 0 bases; nucleotides not matched to a gene: 4.

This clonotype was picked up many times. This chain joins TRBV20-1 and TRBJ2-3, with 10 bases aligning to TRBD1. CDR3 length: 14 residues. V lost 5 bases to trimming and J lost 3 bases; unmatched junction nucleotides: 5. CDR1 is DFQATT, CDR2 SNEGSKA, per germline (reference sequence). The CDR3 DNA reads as TGCAGTGCTGGGACAGGGGCTAGAACAGATACGCAGTATTTT. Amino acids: CSAGTGARTDTQYF.

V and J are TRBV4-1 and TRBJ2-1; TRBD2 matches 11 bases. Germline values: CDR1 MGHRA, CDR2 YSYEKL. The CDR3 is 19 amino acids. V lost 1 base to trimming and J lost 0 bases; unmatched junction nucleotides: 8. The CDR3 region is CASSQGSLAGGSSYNEQFF. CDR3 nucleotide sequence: TGCGCCAGCAGCCAAGGGTCGCTAGCGGGAGGATCCTCCTACAATGAGCAGTTCTTC.

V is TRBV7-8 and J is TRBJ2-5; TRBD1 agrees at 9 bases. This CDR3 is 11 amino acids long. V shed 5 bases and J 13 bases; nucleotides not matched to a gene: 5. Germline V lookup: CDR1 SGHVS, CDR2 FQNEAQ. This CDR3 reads CASSAQGAWYF. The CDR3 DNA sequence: TGTGCCAGCAGCGCACAGGGGGCATGGTACTTC.

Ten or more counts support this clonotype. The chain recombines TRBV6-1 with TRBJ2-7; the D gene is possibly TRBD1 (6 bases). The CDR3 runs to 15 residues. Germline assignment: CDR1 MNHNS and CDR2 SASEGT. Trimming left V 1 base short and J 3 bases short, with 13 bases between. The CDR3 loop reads CASSEVGTRYYEQYF. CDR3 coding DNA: TGTGCCAGCAGTGAAGTGGGGACAAGGTACTACGAGCAGTACTTC.

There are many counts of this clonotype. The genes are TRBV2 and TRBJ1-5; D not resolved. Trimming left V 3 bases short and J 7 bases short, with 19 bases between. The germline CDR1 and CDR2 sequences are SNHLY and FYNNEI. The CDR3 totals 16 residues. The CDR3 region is CASSEARTARGQPQHF. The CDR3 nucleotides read TGTGCCAGCAGTGAGGCCCGGACCGCCCGGGGACAGCCCCAGCATTTT.

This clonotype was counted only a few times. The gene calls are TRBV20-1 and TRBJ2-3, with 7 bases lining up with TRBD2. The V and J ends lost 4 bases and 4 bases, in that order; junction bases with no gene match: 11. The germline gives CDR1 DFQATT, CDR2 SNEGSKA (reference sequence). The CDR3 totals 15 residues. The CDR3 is CSATRIAGRADTQYF. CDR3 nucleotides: TGCAGTGCTACCCGAATAGCGGGTCGGGCAGATACGCAGTATTTT.

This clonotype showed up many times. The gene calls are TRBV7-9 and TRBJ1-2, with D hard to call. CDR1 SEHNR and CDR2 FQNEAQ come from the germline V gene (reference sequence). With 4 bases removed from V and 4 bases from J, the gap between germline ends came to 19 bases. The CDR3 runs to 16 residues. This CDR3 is CASSWATPSEGYGYTF. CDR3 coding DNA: TGTGCCAGCAGCTGGGCAACCCCGTCTGAGGGCTATGGCTACACCTTC.

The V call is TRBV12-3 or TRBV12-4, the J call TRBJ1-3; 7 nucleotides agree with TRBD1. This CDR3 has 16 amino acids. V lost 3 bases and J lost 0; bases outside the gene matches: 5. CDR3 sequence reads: CASSLAGGSSGNTIYF. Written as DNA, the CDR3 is TGTGCCAGCAGTTTGGCAGGGGGAAGCTCTGGAAACACCATATATTTT.

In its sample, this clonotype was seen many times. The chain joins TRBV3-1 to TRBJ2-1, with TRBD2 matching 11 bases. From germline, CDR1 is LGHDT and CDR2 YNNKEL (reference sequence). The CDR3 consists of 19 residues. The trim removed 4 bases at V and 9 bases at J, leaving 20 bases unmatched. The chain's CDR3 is CASSPYPSGRSRSSGEQFF. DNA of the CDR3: TGTGCCAGCAGCCCCTACCCTAGCGGGAGGAGTCGATCTTCGGGTGAGCAGTTCTTC.